This T cell receptor (beta chain) was obtained from a study of OX40 agonist ivuxolimab in advanced cancers. The wider study: The study enrolled dose-escalation patients with hepatocellular carcinoma, melanoma, renal cell or head and neck cancer.

Study observations and caveats: CD4+ and CD8+ blood T cells expanded clonally by week 6 at 0.1 to 3.0 mg/kg.

Generated by immunoSEQ multiplex PCR, the TCRdb table keeps only in-frame clones and is missing some. The table shows under 70,000 clones, with 85% to 90% occurring only once. Germline CDR1 reads SGHDT; CDR2 reads YYEEEE. The CDR3 length is 13 residues. V was pared by 2 bases and J by 10 bases, with 13 bases between. Samples were taken at baseline and on day 1 of cycles 4 and 7. About this clone itself: Its specificity is not known.

The chain uses TRBV5-6 and TRBJ2-1; D not resolved. The sample consisted of CD4+ or CD8+ T cells sorted from blood, taken in a trial of the OX40 agonist ivuxolimab. This clonotype was sampled from an adult with an advanced solid tumor such as melanoma, head and neck, liver or kidney cancer. CDR3 residues: CASSFGGVREQFF. CDR3 nucleotides: TGTGCCAGCAGCTTTGGTGGGGTACGGGAGCAGTTCTTC.